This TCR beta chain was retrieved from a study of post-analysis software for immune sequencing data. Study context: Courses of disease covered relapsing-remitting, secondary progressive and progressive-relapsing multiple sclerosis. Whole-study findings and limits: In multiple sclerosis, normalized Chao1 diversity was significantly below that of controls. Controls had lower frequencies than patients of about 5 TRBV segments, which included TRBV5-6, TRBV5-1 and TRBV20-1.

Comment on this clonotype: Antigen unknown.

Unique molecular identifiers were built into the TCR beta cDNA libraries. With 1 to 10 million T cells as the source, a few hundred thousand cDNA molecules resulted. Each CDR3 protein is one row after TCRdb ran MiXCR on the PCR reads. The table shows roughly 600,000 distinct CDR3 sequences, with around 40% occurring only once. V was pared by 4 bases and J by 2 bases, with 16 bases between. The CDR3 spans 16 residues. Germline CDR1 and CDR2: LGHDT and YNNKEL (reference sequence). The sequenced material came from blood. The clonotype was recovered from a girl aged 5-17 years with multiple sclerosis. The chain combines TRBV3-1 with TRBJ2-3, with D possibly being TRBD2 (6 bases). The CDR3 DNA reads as TGTGCCAGCAGCCTAAGACGGGAGTCAACCACAGATACGCAGTATTTT. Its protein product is CASSLRRESTTDTQYF.